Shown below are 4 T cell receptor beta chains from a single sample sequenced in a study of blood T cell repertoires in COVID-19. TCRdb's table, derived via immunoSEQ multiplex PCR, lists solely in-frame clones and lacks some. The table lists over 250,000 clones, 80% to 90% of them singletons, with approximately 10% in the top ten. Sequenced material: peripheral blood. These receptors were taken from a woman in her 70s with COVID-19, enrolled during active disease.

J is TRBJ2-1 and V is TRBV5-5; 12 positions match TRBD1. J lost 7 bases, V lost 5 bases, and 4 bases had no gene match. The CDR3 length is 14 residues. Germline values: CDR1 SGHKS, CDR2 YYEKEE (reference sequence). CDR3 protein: CASSGTGGWNEQFF. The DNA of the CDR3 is TGTGCCAGCAGTGGGACAGGGGGCTGGAATGAGCAGTTCTTC.

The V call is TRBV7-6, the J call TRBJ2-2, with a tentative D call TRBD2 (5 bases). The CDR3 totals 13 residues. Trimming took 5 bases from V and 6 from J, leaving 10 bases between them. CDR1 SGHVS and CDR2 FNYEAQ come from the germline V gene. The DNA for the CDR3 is TGTGCCAGCAGCCCCCCGGGATCCGGGGAGCTGTTTTTT. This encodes CASSPPGSGELFF.

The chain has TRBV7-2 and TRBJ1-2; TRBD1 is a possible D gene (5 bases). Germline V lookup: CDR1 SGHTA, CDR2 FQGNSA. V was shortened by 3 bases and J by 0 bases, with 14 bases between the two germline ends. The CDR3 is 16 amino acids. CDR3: CASSLDTNSANYGYTF. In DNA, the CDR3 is TGTGCCAGCAGCTTGGACACAAACTCAGCTAACTATGGCTACACCTTC.

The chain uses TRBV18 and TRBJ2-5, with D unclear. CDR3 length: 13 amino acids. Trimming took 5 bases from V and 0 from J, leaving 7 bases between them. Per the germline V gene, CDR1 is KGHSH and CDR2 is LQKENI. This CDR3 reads CASSNSDQETQYF. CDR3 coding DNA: TGTGCCAGCTCAAACAGTGACCAAGAGACCCAGTACTTC. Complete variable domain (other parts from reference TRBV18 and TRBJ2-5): NAGVMQNPRHLVRRRGQEARLRCSPMKGHSHVYWYRQLPEEGLKFMVYLQKENIIDESGMPKERFSAEFPKEGPSILRIQQVVRGDSAAYFCASSNSDQETQYFGPGTRLLVL.